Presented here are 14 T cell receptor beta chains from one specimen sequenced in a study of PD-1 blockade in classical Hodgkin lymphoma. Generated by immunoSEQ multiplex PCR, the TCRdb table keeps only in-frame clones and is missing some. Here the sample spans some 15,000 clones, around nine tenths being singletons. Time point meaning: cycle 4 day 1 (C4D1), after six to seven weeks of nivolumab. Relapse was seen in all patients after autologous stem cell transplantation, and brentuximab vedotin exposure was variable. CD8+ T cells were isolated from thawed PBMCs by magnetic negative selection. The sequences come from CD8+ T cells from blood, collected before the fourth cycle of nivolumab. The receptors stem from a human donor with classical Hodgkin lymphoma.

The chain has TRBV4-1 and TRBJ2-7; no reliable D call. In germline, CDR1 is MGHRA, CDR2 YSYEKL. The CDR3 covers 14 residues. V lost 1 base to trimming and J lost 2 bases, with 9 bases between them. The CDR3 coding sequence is TGCGCCAGCAGCCAAGGCCTCGGCACCTACGAGCAGTACTTC. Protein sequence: CASSQGLGTYEQYF.

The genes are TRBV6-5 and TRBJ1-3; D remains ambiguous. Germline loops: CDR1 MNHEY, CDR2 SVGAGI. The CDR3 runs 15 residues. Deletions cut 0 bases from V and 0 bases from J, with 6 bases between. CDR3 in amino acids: CASSYSGSSGNTIYF. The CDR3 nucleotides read TGTGCCAGCAGTTACTCGGGGAGCTCTGGAAACACCATATATTTT.

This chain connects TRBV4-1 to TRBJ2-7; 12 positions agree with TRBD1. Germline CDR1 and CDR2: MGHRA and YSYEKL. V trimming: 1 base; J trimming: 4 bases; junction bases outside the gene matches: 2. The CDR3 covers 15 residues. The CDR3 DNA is TGCGCCAGCAGCCAAGCGGGACAGGGGGCATACGAGCAGTACTTC. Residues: CASSQAGQGAYEQYF.

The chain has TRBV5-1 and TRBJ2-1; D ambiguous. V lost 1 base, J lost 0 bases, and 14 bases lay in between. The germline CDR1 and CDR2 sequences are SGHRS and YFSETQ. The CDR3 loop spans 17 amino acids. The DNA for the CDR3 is TGCGCCAGCAGCTTGCAATACAGCCCCCCCTCCTACAATGAGCAGTTCTTC. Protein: CASSLQYSPPSYNEQFF.

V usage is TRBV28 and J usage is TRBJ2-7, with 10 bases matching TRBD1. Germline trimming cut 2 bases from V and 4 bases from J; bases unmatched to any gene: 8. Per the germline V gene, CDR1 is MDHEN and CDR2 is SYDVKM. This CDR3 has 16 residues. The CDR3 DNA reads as TGTGCCAGCAGTTTAAAACTCCGGACAGGGGGGTACGAGCAGTACTTC. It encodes CASSLKLRTGGYEQYF.

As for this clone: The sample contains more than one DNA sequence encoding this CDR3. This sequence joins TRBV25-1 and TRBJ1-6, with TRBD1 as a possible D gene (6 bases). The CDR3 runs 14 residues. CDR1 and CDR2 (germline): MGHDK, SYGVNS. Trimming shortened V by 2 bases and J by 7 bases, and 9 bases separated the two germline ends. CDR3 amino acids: CASSERQGNSPLHF. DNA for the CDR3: TGTGCCAGCAGTGAACGGCAGGGGAATTCACCCCTCCACTTT.

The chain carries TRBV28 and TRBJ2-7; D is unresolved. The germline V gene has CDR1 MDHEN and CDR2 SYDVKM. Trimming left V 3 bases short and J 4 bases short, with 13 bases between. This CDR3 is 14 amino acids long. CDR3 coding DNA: TGTGCCAGCAGTTTGAGCGCCCCTCCTTACGAGCAGTACTTC. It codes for CASSLSAPPYEQYF.

CDR3 bases: TGTGCCAGCAGCTGGACACCGAACACCGGGGAGCTGTTTTTT. Translating it yields CASSWTPNTGELFF. The V call is TRBV5-4, the J call TRBJ2-2, with a weak D call TRBD1 (5 bases). This CDR3 region has 14 residues. Between the trimmed V and J ends, which lost 3 bases and 0 bases, there was a span of 6 bases. Per the germline V gene, CDR1 is SGHNT and CDR2 is YYREEE (reference sequence).

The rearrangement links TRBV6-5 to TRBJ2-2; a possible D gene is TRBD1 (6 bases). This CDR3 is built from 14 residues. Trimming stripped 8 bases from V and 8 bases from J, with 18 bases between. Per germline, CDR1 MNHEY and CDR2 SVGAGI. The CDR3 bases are TGTGCCAGCTCGGTCGGACAGCATTTGGGGGAGCTGTTTTTT. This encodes CASSVGQHLGELFF.

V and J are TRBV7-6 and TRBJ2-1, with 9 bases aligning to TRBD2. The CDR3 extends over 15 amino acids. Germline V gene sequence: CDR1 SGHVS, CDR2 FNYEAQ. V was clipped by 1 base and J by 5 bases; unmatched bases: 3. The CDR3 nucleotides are TGTGCCAGCAGCTTAGGAGGACTAGCGAACAATGAGCAGTTCTTC. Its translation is CASSLGGLANNEQFF.

As DNA, the CDR3 is TGTGCCAGCACGGGGGCCCAAGAGACCCAGTACTTC. Its translation is CASTGAQETQYF. The rearrangement links TRBV28 to TRBJ2-5; D could derive from TRBD1 or TRBD2 (6 bases each). CDR3 length: 12 residues. Trimming left V 7 bases short and J 1 base short, with 7 bases between. Germline-derived CDR1 and CDR2 are MDHEN and SYDVKM.

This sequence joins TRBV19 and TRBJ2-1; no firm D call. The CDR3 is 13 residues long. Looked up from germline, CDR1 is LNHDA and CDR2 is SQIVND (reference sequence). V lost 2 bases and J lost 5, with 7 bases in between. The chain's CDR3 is CASSINQNNEQFF. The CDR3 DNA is TGTGCCAGTAGTATAAACCAGAACAATGAGCAGTTCTTC.

For the CDR3, the DNA is TGTGCCAGCAGCTTAGTTAGGGGGGGGGTTTACGAGCAGTACTTC. Its protein is CASSLVRGGVYEQYF. The gene calls are TRBV5-4 and TRBJ2-7; perhaps TRBD2 as D (7 bases). The germline CDR1 and CDR2 sequences are SGHNT and YYREEE (reference sequence). This CDR3 spans 15 amino acids. Trimming removed 2 bases at V and 4 bases at J, with 16 bases between.

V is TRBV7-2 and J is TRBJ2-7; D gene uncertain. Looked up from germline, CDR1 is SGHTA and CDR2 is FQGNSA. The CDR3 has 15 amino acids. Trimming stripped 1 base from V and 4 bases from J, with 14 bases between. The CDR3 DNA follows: TGTGCCAGCAGCTTAGATCCTCGTGGGCGATACGAGCAGTACTTC. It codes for CASSLDPRGRYEQYF.